The rows below give T cell receptor beta chains drawn from one sample of a study of shared clonotypes between healthy human individuals. Using immunoSEQ multiplex PCR, the repertoire was profiled, and TCRdb retains in-frame clones only, with some absent. This sample has about 2.1 million clones, with around 93% found just once. The sequencing sample was made of naive CD8+ T cells from PBMCs. These TCRs come from a man aged 18 to 35 in good health. Some clones in this sample may be carry-over from other donors' samples. Each CDR3 is given with its conserved first and last residue. Fields, in order: clone size, D gene, V gene, J gene, CDR3 DNA, CDR3 protein. A D gene is named only where the DNA matches it firmly. Size tells how often a clone was seen (once, few, many) or the class of an expanded clone, and some rows leave it out.

NA	NA	TRBV4-3	TRBJ2-1	TGCGCCAGCAGCCAAGTTGCCGTCTCCTACAATGAGCAGTTCTTC	CASSQVAVSYNEQFF
NA	NA	TRBV7-9	TRBJ2-5	TGTGCCAGCAGCCCCCGGACTAGCAGGGGGCAAGAGACCCAGTACTTC	CASSPRTSRGQETQYF
NA	NA	TRBV19	TRBJ2-5	TGTGCCAGTAGTATCCTGGGGGCAGTACAAGAGACCCAGTACTTC	CASSILGAVQETQYF
NA	TRBD2	TRBV27	TRBJ2-7	TGTGCCAGCAGTTTCAGCGGGAGGGCCCCACTCGCCCCCGGATACGAGCAGTACTTC	CASSFSGRAPLAPGYEQYF
NA	NA	TRBV7-9	TRBJ2-7	TGTGCCAGCAGCTTAGGCAGGGGAGCCTACGAGCAGTACTTC	CASSLGRGAYEQYF
once	TRBD2	TRBV5-1	TRBJ2-1	TGCGCCAGCAGCTCCCCAGCCCGGACTAGCGGGAGCAATGAGCAGTTCTTC	CASSSPARTSGSNEQFF
NA	NA	TRBV19	TRBJ2-1	TGTGCCAGTACCGGGGTAGACTCCTACAATGAGCAGTTCTTC	CASTGVDSYNEQFF
NA	NA	TRBV7-2	TRBJ2-1	TGTGCCAGCAGCTTTCGGGGGACAGTAATCCCAAATGAGCAGTTCTTC	CASSFRGTVIPNEQFF
NA	TRBD1	TRBV29-1	TRBJ2-7	TGCAGCGGTGGACAGGGGGCCTACGAGCAGTACTTC	CSGGQGAYEQYF
few	NA	TRBV7-9	TRBJ1-2	TGTGCCAGCAGCTCAGCGGAAAGCTATGGCTACACCTTC	CASSSAESYGYTF
NA	NA	TRBV28	TRBJ2-7	TGTGCCAGCGGACCCCTGGGGCAGAGGGCGGCCGAGCAGTACTTC	CASGPLGQRAAEQYF
NA	TRBD2	TRBV7-8	TRBJ2-2	TGTGCCAGCAGCTTAGGTCGGGAGGGGGGCACCGGGGAGCTGTTTTTT	CASSLGREGGTGELFF
NA	NA	TRBV19	TRBJ2-2	TGTGCCAGTAAAACGAACACCGGGGAGCTGTTTTTT	CASKTNTGELFF
NA	NA	TRBV9	TRBJ2-2	TGTGCCAGCAGTCGCACGTGGCCTGCGGGGGAGCTGTTTTTT	CASSRTWPAGELFF
NA	TRBD2	TRBV12-5	TRBJ2-7	TGTGCTAGTGGTTTGAGACGCGGGACTAGCGACCGCTACGAGCAGTACTTC	CASGLRRGTSDRYEQYF
once	NA	TRBV27	TRBJ2-1	TGTGCCAGCAGTTTCTCGAACCATGAGCAGTTCTTC	CASSFSNHEQFF
NA	TRBD2	TRBV7-8	TRBJ2-1	TGTGCCAGCAGCTCCCGACTAGCGGGATACAATGAGCAGTTCTTC	CASSSRLAGYNEQFF
few	TRBD1	TRBV29-1	TRBJ1-2	TGCAGCGTCGTGACAGGGTCGGGAGTTGGCTACACCTTC	CSVVTGSGVGYTF
NA	TRBD1	TRBV18	TRBJ2-3	TGTGCCAGCCGCAGCCGGGACAGAAGCACAGATACGCAGTATTTT	CASRSRDRSTDTQYF
NA	NA	TRBV7-9	TRBJ1-4	TGTGCCAGCATAGGCTCCGGGGAGCCCTCTCCAACTAATGAAAAACTGTTTTTT	CASIGSGEPSPTNEKLFF
once	NA	TRBV7-6	TRBJ2-7	TGTGCCAGCAGCTTCGGTGGAGGGGGCACCGAGCAGTACTTC	CASSFGGGGTEQYF
NA	NA	TRBV10-3	TRBJ1-1	TGTGCCATCAGTGAGTCGAAGAACACTGAAGCTTTCTTT	CAISESKNTEAFF
NA	NA	TRBV30	TRBJ2-7	TGTGCCTGGACGTCCCAGCCGTCCTACGAGCAGTACTTC	CAWTSQPSYEQYF
NA	NA	TRBV11-2	TRBJ2-1	TGTGCCAGCAGCTTAGATATTGGCCATGAGCAGTTCTTC	CASSLDIGHEQFF
NA	TRBD1	TRBV19	TRBJ2-7	TGTGCCAGTAGTATCCGGCCCGGGACAGGGGGGACCGATCCTTACTCCTACGAGCAGTACTTC	CASSIRPGTGGTDPYSYEQYF
NA	TRBD1	TRBV28	TRBJ2-1	TGTGCCAGCAGTCACAGGGGGAGCTCCTACAATGAGCAGTTCTTC	CASSHRGSSYNEQFF
NA	NA	TRBV6-1	TRBJ1-1	TGTGCCAGCAGTCAAACCTTGAACACTGAAGCTTTCTTT	CASSQTLNTEAFF
NA	NA	TRBV6-6	TRBJ2-1	TGTGCCAGCAGTTACTTGCAGGGTGGATCCTACAATGAGCAGTTCTTC	CASSYLQGGSYNEQFF
NA	TRBD2	TRBV28	TRBJ2-1	TGTGCCAGCACCCTCTTACTAGCGGTAAATGAGCAGTTCTTC	CASTLLLAVNEQFF
NA	TRBD2	TRBV30	TRBJ2-1	TGTGCCTGGAGTGTAACTAGCGGGAGGGGTGAGCAGTTCTTC	CAWSVTSGRGEQFF
NA	TRBD1	TRBV29-1	TRBJ2-3	TGCAGCGTCGACCGGGGACAGGGGTTTACGGATGGCTTCCCAGCAGATACGCAGTATTTT	CSVDRGQGFTDGFPADTQYF
once	TRBD2	TRBV7-2	TRBJ2-7	TGTGCCAGCAGCCCCCGAACTAGCGGGAGGGCCTACGAGCAGTACTTC	CASSPRTSGRAYEQYF
few	NA	TRBV6-1	TRBJ1-1	TGTGCCAGCACGGACCGGACGAGCATGAACACTGAAGCTTTCTTT	CASTDRTSMNTEAFF
NA	NA	TRBV7-9	TRBJ2-7	TGTGCCAGCAGCCAGGGGGGGAGTAGCTACGAGCAGTACTTC	CASSQGGSSYEQYF
NA	NA	TRBV7-6	TRBJ2-7	TGTGCCAGCAGCTTTTCCGCGGAAAACTACGAGCAGTACTTC	CASSFSAENYEQYF
NA	TRBD2	TRBV4-1	TRBJ2-7	TGCGCCAGCAGCCACCGGCAGGGAGGGTACGAGCAGTACTTC	CASSHRQGGYEQYF
NA	TRBD2	TRBV7-9	TRBJ2-1	TGTGCCAGCAGCCGAGCGGGGGGGAATGATGAGCAGTTCTTC	CASSRAGGNDEQFF
NA	NA	TRBV15	TRBJ2-1	TGTGCCACCAGCAGAGATTGGAGCTCCTACAATGAGCAGTTCTTC	CATSRDWSSYNEQFF
NA	NA	TRBV6-1	TRBJ2-7	TGTGCCAGCAGTGAAGGGGCAGACGGCCTTTTCTACGAGCAGTACTTC	CASSEGADGLFYEQYF
NA	NA	TRBV30	TRBJ1-1	TGTGCCTGCCAATATATGAACACTGAAGCTTTCTTT	CACQYMNTEAFF
NA	NA	TRBV2	TRBJ2-3	TGTGCCAGCAGTGAAGGGGTTAGCGGCACAGATACGCAGTATTTT	CASSEGVSGTDTQYF
NA	NA	TRBV11-2	TRBJ2-1	TGTGCCAGCAGCTCCCCCGGGGGGCGGAGCTCCTACAATGAGCAGTTCTTC	CASSSPGGRSSYNEQFF
NA	NA	TRBV11-3	TRBJ2-1	TGTGCCAGCAGGGGGCGCGGGATGAATGAGCAGTTCTTC	CASRGRGMNEQFF
NA	NA	TRBV7-9	TRBJ2-7	TGTGCCAGCAGCCGGACGGATTATTACGAGCAGTACTTC	CASSRTDYYEQYF
NA	NA	TRBV4-1	TRBJ2-6	TGCGCCAGCAGCCAAACTGCCCCGAGCGGGGCCAACGTCCTGACTTTC	CASSQTAPSGANVLTF
NA	NA	TRBV7-9	TRBJ2-7	TGTGCCAGCAGCTGGGACTCAGACTACGAGCAGTACTTC	CASSWDSDYEQYF
NA	NA	TRBV2	TRBJ1-3	TGTGCCAGCAGTCCCCATGCTGGGACAAACGGAAACACCATATATTTT	CASSPHAGTNGNTIYF
NA	TRBD1	TRBV15	TRBJ2-7	TGTGCCACCAGACCAACAGGGGGCGTGGACTCCTACGAGCAGTACTTC	CATRPTGGVDSYEQYF
NA	NA	TRBV27	TRBJ2-1	TGTGCCAGCAGTAGGAACACCGTCTTAAACAATGAGCAGTTCTTC	CASSRNTVLNNEQFF
NA	NA	TRBV2	TRBJ1-3	TGTGCCAGCAGTGAAGCTGGACAGATTCCTGGAAACACCATATATTTT	CASSEAGQIPGNTIYF
NA	TRBD2	TRBV7-9	TRBJ2-7	TGTGCCAGCAGCCCACGGACTAGCGGGAGTTACGAGCAGTACTTC	CASSPRTSGSYEQYF
NA	NA	TRBV9	TRBJ1-1	TGTGCCAGCAGCCCCCCCCCTTGGGTTAGTGGCACTGAAGCTTTCTTT	CASSPPPWVSGTEAFF
NA	NA	TRBV11-2	TRBJ2-1	TGTGCCAGCACCTTCGGCGATGAGCAGTTCTTC	CASTFGDEQFF
NA	NA	TRBV19	TRBJ2-1	TGTGCCAGTAGTATCGCGGCTTATCTCTACAATGAGCAGTTCTTC	CASSIAAYLYNEQFF
NA	NA	TRBV5-1	TRBJ2-7	TGCGCCAGCAGCCCCAGCTTGAGGGGGTTGGCCTACGAGCAGTACTTC	CASSPSLRGLAYEQYF
NA	TRBD1	TRBV30	TRBJ2-7	TGTGCCGGAAGAGGGGGCGAAGGGTACGAGCAGTACTTC	CAGRGGEGYEQYF
NA	NA	TRBV6-1	TRBJ2-3	TGTGCCAGCAGTGAAGCATTGGGGGGCGAAGCAGATACGCAGTATTTT	CASSEALGGEADTQYF